A single sample is the source of the 18 T cell receptor beta chains below, sequenced in a study of cytomegalovirus exposure and HLA in healthy donors. A multiplex PCR was run with 60 Vbeta primers and 13 Jbeta primers. Using immunoSEQ multiplex PCR, the repertoire was profiled, and TCRdb retains in-frame clones only, with some absent. The profile shows 100,000 to 150,000 clones, 70% to 85% of them singletons. The sequenced material came from PBMCs. These receptors came from a male donor in good health and CMV-seropositive.

The chain carries TRBV28 and TRBJ2-3; 11 positions match TRBD2. V gave up 6 bases and J gave up 4 bases; unmatched junction bases: 9. CDR1 and CDR2 from the germline V gene are MDHEN and SYDVKM. This CDR3 comprises 16 residues. In nucleotides, the CDR3 is TGTGCCAGCAGCGATACTAGCGGGAGAATTTCAGATACGCAGTATTTT. Protein product: CASSDTSGRISDTQYF. The variable domain in full, completed from reference TRBV28 and TRBJ2-3, reads DVKVTQSSRYLVKRTGEKVFLECVQDMDHENMFWYRQDPGLGLRLIYFSYDVKMKEKGDIPEGYSVSREKKERFSLILESASTNQTSMYLCASSDTSGRISDTQYFGPGTRLTVL.

The chain carries TRBV6-5 and TRBJ1-2, with a possible D match to TRBD1 (5 bases). Germline V gives CDR1 MNHEY, CDR2 SVGAGI. The CDR3 length is 13 residues. The V gene lost 4 bases and the J gene lost 8 bases, with 14 bases spanning the gap. CDR3: CASSSRGGRGYTF. CDR3 coding DNA: TGTGCCAGCAGTTCTCGGGGGGGAAGGGGCTACACCTTC.

The chain uses TRBV27 and TRBJ1-1; D possibly corresponds to TRBD1 (5 bases). Trimming shortened V by 4 bases and J by 3 bases, and 9 bases separated the two germline ends. The CDR3 runs 13 residues. Germline V lookup: CDR1 MNHEY, CDR2 SMNVEV (reference sequence). In DNA form, the CDR3 reads TGTGCCAGCAGTTCCCCCAGGGACACTGAAGCTTTCTTT. The encoded protein is CASSSPRDTEAFF.

This sequence joins TRBV10-3 and TRBJ1-5, with 7 bases that match TRBD1. Germline assignment: CDR1 ENHRY and CDR2 SYGVKD. V trimming: 0 bases; J trimming: 7 bases; junction bases outside the gene matches: 6. This CDR3 is 15 amino acids long. The CDR3 DNA reads as TGTGCCATCAGTGAGTCCCCGACAGGGACCCAGCCCCAGCATTTT. Translation gives CAISESPTGTQPQHF.

The chain joins TRBV28 to TRBJ1-1; 8 bases align to TRBD1. CDR1 MDHEN and CDR2 SYDVKM come from the germline V gene. With V trimmed by 7 bases and J by 2 bases, 6 bases remained unmatched. The CDR3 loop spans 14 amino acids. The CDR3 loop reads CASKSRGRNTEAFF. The CDR3, as DNA: TGTGCCAGCAAAAGCAGGGGGCGAAACACTGAAGCTTTCTTT.

The chain links TRBV20-1 to TRBJ2-7; D remains unclear. V dropped 7 bases and J dropped 0 bases, with 7 bases sitting between them. This CDR3 is 11 amino acids long. Per the germline V gene, CDR1 is DFQATT and CDR2 is SNEGSKA (reference sequence). In DNA form, the CDR3 reads TGCAGTGGCCACAGCTCCTACGAGCAGTACTTC. Translated: CSGHSSYEQYF.

The chain links TRBV19 to TRBJ2-1; 8 nucleotides align to TRBD2. V dropped 7 bases and J dropped 4; count of bases not matched to a gene: 9. Germline V gene data show CDR1 as LNHDA and CDR2 as SQIVND (reference sequence). The length of the CDR3 is 15 residues. The CDR3, as DNA: TGTGCCAGTACCCCGGTACTAGCGGTATACAATGAGCAGTTCTTC. This codes for CASTPVLAVYNEQFF.

This clone has a single count. This chain connects TRBV29-1 to TRBJ2-1; possibly TRBD2 for D (5 bases). Germline V gene sequence: CDR1 SQVTM, CDR2 ANQGSEA. V was trimmed by 8 bases and J by 4 bases, leaving 18 bases between them. The CDR3 has 14 amino acids. CDR3 protein: CSTTARPGYNEQFF. DNA of the CDR3: TGCAGCACTACTGCCCGGCCGGGGTACAATGAGCAGTTCTTC.

V usage is TRBV10-2 and J usage is TRBJ2-5; TRBD2 matches 10 bases. The CDR3 spans 12 residues. The trim removed 4 bases at V and 9 bases at J, leaving 2 bases unmatched. Germline CDR1 reads WSHSY; CDR2 reads SAAADI. This CDR3 is CASSVSGGSQYF. CDR3 sequence (DNA): TGCGCCAGCAGTGTTAGCGGGGGGTCCCAGTACTTC.

V is TRBV15 and J is TRBJ1-4; TRBD1 matches at 9 bases. The trim removed 5 bases at V and 4 bases at J, leaving 5 bases unmatched. The germline V gene has CDR1 LNHNV and CDR2 YYDKDF (reference sequence). This CDR3 region has 15 residues. The CDR3 bases are TGTGCCACCAGCGAGAGGGACAGGGTTAATGAAAAACTGTTTTTT. Translating it yields CATSERDRVNEKLFF.

V usage is TRBV5-6 and J usage is TRBJ2-7, with D possibly matching TRBD2 (6 bases). This CDR3 contains 16 residues. The germline V and J ends were trimmed by 6 bases and 6 bases, with 25 bases remaining between them. The germline V gene has CDR1 SGHDT and CDR2 YYEEEE. DNA of the CDR3: TGTGCCAGCACCATACTCTGGGGAGGTCGGGCGCTCGAGCAGTACTTC. Protein product: CASTILWGGRALEQYF.

This rearrangement joins TRBV5-6 to TRBJ2-1; D is perhaps TRBD2 (5 bases). From germline, CDR1 is SGHDT and CDR2 YYEEEE. The germline V and J ends were trimmed by 5 bases and 10 bases, with 10 bases remaining between them. The CDR3 length is 11 residues. CDR3 amino acids: CASRLGGEQFF. The CDR3 bases are TGTGCCAGCAGATTAGGCGGGGAGCAGTTCTTC.

V usage is TRBV28 and J usage is TRBJ2-2, with a possible D match to TRBD2 (6 bases). Between the trimmed V and J ends, which lost 9 bases and 3 bases, there was a span of 14 bases. Germline CDR1 MDHEN, CDR2 SYDVKM. This CDR3 region has 14 residues. CDR3 DNA sequence: TGTGCCAGTCTTGGGACGGGGGACACCGGGGAGCTGTTTTTT. This codes for CASLGTGDTGELFF.

The rearrangement uses TRBV7-3 and TRBJ2-5, with D tentatively TRBD2 (7 bases). CDR1 SGHTA and CDR2 FQGTGA come from the germline V gene. The CDR3 length is 17 residues. The ends were cut back, 4 bases at V and 0 bases at J, with 18 bases in the middle. CDR3 region: CASSSFGGPGYQETQYF. In DNA form, the CDR3 reads TGTGCCAGCAGCTCCTTCGGGGGGCCGGGGTACCAAGAGACCCAGTACTTC. The entire variable domain, with the rest obtained from reference TRBV7-3 and TRBJ2-5, is as follows: GAGVSQTPSNKVTEKGKYVELRCDPISGHTALYWYRQSLGQGPEFLIYFQGTGAADDSGLPNDRFFAVRPEGSVSTLKIQRTERGDSAVYLCASSSFGGPGYQETQYFGPGTRLLVL.

The chain joins TRBV19 to TRBJ2-7; a possible D gene is TRBD2 (6 bases). The CDR3 covers 14 residues. Germline lookup yields CDR1 LNHDA and CDR2 SQIVND (reference sequence). The V and J ends lost 5 bases and 1 base respectively, with 12 bases between them. This CDR3 reads CASSARETSYEQYF. The CDR3 DNA reads as TGTGCCAGTAGTGCCCGGGAGACATCCTACGAGCAGTACTTC.

The chain couples TRBV28 to TRBJ1-4, with TRBD1 matching over 7 bases. The CDR3 is 16 amino acids. CDR1 and CDR2 (germline): MDHEN, SYDVKM. The V and J ends lost 4 bases and 3 bases, in that order; junction bases with no gene match: 8. DNA for the CDR3: TGTGCCAGCAGTTCCATAGACAGGGCAGCTAATGAAAAACTGTTTTTT. The encoded protein is CASSSIDRAANEKLFF. The full variable domain, its missing parts supplied by reference TRBV28 and TRBJ1-4, is DVKVTQSSRYLVKRTGEKVFLECVQDMDHENMFWYRQDPGLGLRLIYFSYDVKMKEKGDIPEGYSVSREKKERFSLILESASTNQTSMYLCASSSIDRAANEKLFFGSGTQLSVL.

The chain employs TRBV18 and TRBJ2-7, with 7 positions matching TRBD1. The CDR3 extends over 13 amino acids. Germline V gene data show CDR1 as KGHSH and CDR2 as LQKENI. V trimming: 4 bases; J trimming: 6 bases; junction bases outside the gene matches: 6. The DNA of the CDR3 is TGTGCCAGCTCACTCGGACAGGCGGGCGAGCAGTACTTC. Its protein is CASSLGQAGEQYF.

The V and J genes are TRBV2 and TRBJ1-4, with TRBD1 matching 11 bases. Germline CDR1 reads SNHLY; CDR2 reads FYNNEI. The CDR3 is 14 residues long. Trimming took 7 bases from V and 5 from J; bases not matched to a gene: 3. CDR3 sequence: CASMGTGGNEKLFF. CDR3 bases: TGTGCCAGCATGGGGACAGGGGGAAATGAAAAACTGTTTTTT.